This TCR beta chain is drawn from a study of cytomegalovirus exposure and HLA in healthy donors. General observations from the study: Most TCR beta V segments were productive about 90% or about 30% of the time in an earlier analysis.

This clone has more than one count but fewer than ten. Its specificity is unknown. PCR used 60 Vbeta primers and 13 Jbeta primers. The data were produced by immunoSEQ multiplex PCR, yet TCRdb's version contains in-frame clones alone and is incomplete. There are under 200,000 clones in the sample; around 84% occur only once, and approximately 3.1% lies in the top ten. V lost 4 bases to trimming and J lost 0 bases; unmatched junction nucleotides: 2. Germline V lookup: CDR1 SGHNT, CDR2 YYREEE (reference sequence). The CDR3 is 14 amino acids. Sample: PBMCs. The chain carries TRBV5-4 and TRBJ1-1; 8 nucleotides align to TRBD1. The sequence was obtained from a woman aged 40 to 50 in good health and CMV-seronegative. The DNA of the CDR3 is TGTGCCAGCAGCAAGACAGGGGTGAACACTGAAGCTTTCTTT. Translation gives CASSKTGVNTEAFF.